The 29 T cell receptor beta chains presented below share a single source sample, sequenced in a study of regulatory T cells in long-lasting Graves disease. Arm-PCR of CDR3 regions and iRepertoire HTBI primers were used to build TCR beta libraries. TCRdb analysed the multiplex PCR reads with MiXCR anew, one entry per CDR3 protein. The table has under 300,000 distinct CDR3 sequences, about 17% seen once. Stated time point: newly diagnosed GD, antithyroid drugs for less than 3 months. Generation of the TCR library employed RNA extracted from PBMCs. These data also featured in a second study, about T cells in Graves' hyperthyroidism and ophthalmopathy.

The input for sequencing was peripheral blood mononuclear cells (PBMCs), taken at new diagnosis, from a patient treated with antithyroid drugs. Receptors were obtained from a woman in her thirties with Graves disease.

The chain carries TRBV7-3 and TRBJ1-4; unclear D gene. Germline CDR1 is SGHTA and CDR2 is FQGTGA. The CDR3 spans 12 residues. V gave up 8 bases and J gave up 8 bases, with 12 bases separating them. CDR3 DNA: TGTGCCAGCCGCCGACTAAGGGAAAAACTGTTTTTT. Translated: CASRRLREKLFF.

This clonotype was observed many times. The V gene is TRBV3-1, the J gene TRBJ2-2; unclear D gene. The CDR3 consists of 13 residues. Looked up from germline, CDR1 is LGHDT and CDR2 is YNNKEL (reference sequence). The V end was cut by 1 base, the J end by 8 bases, with 8 bases between. CDR3 bases: TGTGCCAGCAGCCAAGTGGAATCGGGGGAGCTGTTTTTT. It is translated as CASSQVESGELFF. Supplemented by reference TRBV3-1 and TRBJ2-2, the full variable domain reads DTAVSQTPKYLVTQMGNDKSIKCEQNLGHDTMYWYKQDSKKFLKIMFSYNNKELIINETVPNRFSPKSPDKAHLNLHINSLELGDSAVYFCASSQVESGELFFGEGSRLTVL.

This clonotype was seen repeatedly, ten times or more. This chain joins TRBV6-2 or TRBV6-3 and TRBJ1-1, with D perhaps matching TRBD1 (5 bases). This CDR3 region has 14 residues. Germline V lookup: CDR1 MNHEY, CDR2 SVGEGT. The germline V and J ends were trimmed by 2 bases and 5 bases, with 12 bases remaining between them. CDR3 sequence (DNA): TGTGCCAGCAGTTACGGGGGGGAGGTGACTGAAGCTTTCTTT. Its protein product is CASSYGGEVTEAFF.

This clonotype was observed at least ten times. The chain carries TRBV12-3 or TRBV12-4 and TRBJ1-1; D ambiguous. This CDR3 has 13 amino acids. The germline V and J ends were trimmed by 1 base and 4 bases, with 7 bases remaining between them. For the CDR3, the DNA is TGTGCCAGCAGTTTAGAACAAAGCACTGAAGCTTTCTTT. This translates into CASSLEQSTEAFF.

This clonotype was seen repeatedly, ten times or more. The genes are TRBV10-1 and TRBJ1-1; D is possibly TRBD1 (6 bases). V lost 0 bases and J 1 base, leaving 12 bases between the germline ends. The CDR3 length is 16 residues. Per the germline V gene, CDR1 is WNHNN and CDR2 is SYGVQD (reference sequence). CDR3 region: CASSESGAVGNTEAFF. The DNA for the CDR3 is TGCGCCAGCAGTGAGTCGGGGGCAGTAGGGAACACTGAAGCTTTCTTT.

This clonotype was found many times. The chain employs TRBV7-9 and TRBJ2-7; maybe TRBD1 (6 bases). The length of the CDR3 is 15 residues. The germline CDR1 and CDR2 sequences are SEHNR and FQNEAQ (reference sequence). V lost 3 bases and J lost 2, with 14 bases in between. The CDR3 DNA reads TGTGCCAGCAGCTTCCAGGGGCAAACGACCTACGAGCAGTACTTC. It specifies CASSFQGQTTYEQYF.

This clonotype was counted ten times or more. The chain recombines TRBV7-9 with TRBJ1-2; the D is unclear. V was shortened by 5 bases and J by 3 bases, with 10 bases between the two germline ends. Germline V gene data show CDR1 as SEHNR and CDR2 as FQNEAQ (reference sequence). CDR3 length equals 13 residues. CDR3 coding DNA: TGTGCCAGCAGCCTCCCGGTCGACTATGGCTACACCTTC. Its translation: CASSLPVDYGYTF. Based on the CDR3 plus reference TRBV7-9 and TRBJ1-2, the full variable domain is DTGVSQNPRHKITKRGQNVTFRCDPISEHNRLYWYRQTLGQGPEFLTYFQNEAQLEKSRLLSDRFSAERPKGSFSTLEIQRTEQGDSAMYLCASSLPVDYGYTFGSGTRLTVV.

This clonotype was seen at least ten times. V and J are TRBV20-1 and TRBJ2-5; D may be TRBD1 (5 bases). Germline-derived CDR1 and CDR2 are DFQATT and SNEGSKA (reference sequence). This CDR3 has 14 amino acids. With 1 base removed from V and 0 bases from J, the gap between germline ends came to 9 bases. CDR3 sequence reads: CSARGQSYQETQYF. CDR3 nucleotides: TGCAGTGCTAGAGGACAGTCATACCAAGAGACCCAGTACTTC.

This clonotype was recorded many times. The chain couples TRBV27 to TRBJ1-2; D gene uncertain. Germline CDR1 reads MNHEY; CDR2 reads SMNVEV (reference sequence). The ends were cut back, 3 bases at V and 7 bases at J, with 27 bases in the middle. This CDR3 spans 18 amino acids. The CDR3 loop reads CASSFFATPGFLFGGYTF. The CDR3 nucleotides read TGTGCCAGCAGTTTCTTTGCCACACCGGGGTTTCTTTTTGGTGGCTACACCTTC.

The chain carries TRBV28 and TRBJ2-7; maybe TRBD1 (5 bases). The V end lost 6 bases, the J end lost 7 bases, and 25 bases lay between the germline ends. CDR3 length: 16 amino acids. In germline, CDR1 is MDHEN, CDR2 SYDVKM. As DNA, the CDR3 is TGTGCCAGCAGGGGCCCCGACAGTTATAGACTTGGGGAGCAGTACTTC. Protein product: CASRGPDSYRLGEQYF.

Many counts were recorded for this clonotype. The chain uses TRBV6-5 and TRBJ2-7; 10 positions match TRBD1. The CDR3 totals 16 residues. The V segment lost 4 bases and the J segment 7 bases; nucleotides outside the gene matches: 13. Germline loops: CDR1 MNHEY, CDR2 SVGAGI. CDR3: CASSFPTGQGFLEQYF. The CDR3 bases are TGTGCCAGCAGTTTCCCCACGGGACAGGGGTTTTTAGAGCAGTACTTC.

This clonotype was detected many times. This chain links TRBV3-1 with TRBJ2-3, with 8 nucleotides matching TRBD1. Germline V lookup: CDR1 LGHDT, CDR2 YNNKEL (reference sequence). Trimming at V came to 1 base and at J to 5 bases, leaving 2 bases not matched to a gene. The CDR3 length is 14 residues. Here the CDR3 DNA reads TGTGCCAGCAGCCAAGCAGGGGGCGAAGATACGCAGTATTTT. Translating it yields CASSQAGGEDTQYF.

This clonotype occurred many times. This sequence joins TRBV2 and TRBJ2-7, with D tentatively TRBD1 (6 bases). The germline CDR1 and CDR2 sequences are SNHLY and FYNNEI. V was shortened by 5 bases and J by 5 bases, with 19 bases between the two germline ends. The CDR3 contains 15 residues. CDR3 in amino acids: CASSLRHREINEQYF. DNA of the CDR3: TGTGCCAGCAGTTTAAGGCACAGGGAGATAAACGAGCAGTACTTC. The whole variable domain, remainder taken from reference TRBV2 and TRBJ2-7, is EPEVTQTPSHQVTQMGQEVILRCVPISNHLYFYWYRQILGQKVEFLVSFYNNEISEKSEIFDDQFSVERPDGSNFTLKIRSTKLEDSAMYFCASSLRHREINEQYFGPGTRLTVT.

This clonotype was detected ten times or more. V usage is TRBV11-2 and J usage is TRBJ2-7; D unresolved. The CDR3 is 17 amino acids. V dropped 7 bases and J dropped 7 bases, with 29 bases sitting between them. Germline V gene lookup returns CDR1 SGHAT and CDR2 FQNNGV. The CDR3 here is CASTPSITLSSPGEQYF. The CDR3 coding sequence is TGTGCCAGCACCCCTTCAATCACACTGAGTTCGCCTGGAGAGCAGTACTTC.

This clonotype occurred many times. The rearrangement links TRBV5-4 to TRBJ1-5; 7 bases match TRBD1. After removal of 9 bases from V and 1 base from J, the junction contained 10 bases not matched to a gene. The length of the CDR3 is 15 residues. Per the germline V gene, CDR1 is SGHNT and CDR2 is YYREEE (reference sequence). The CDR3, as DNA: TGTGCCACATGGATGGGGACAGAGAGCAATCAGCCCCAGCATTTT. Translating gives CATWMGTESNQPQHF.

The chain recombines TRBV19 with TRBJ2-1; D is perhaps TRBD2 (6 bases). The CDR3 has 13 residues. Trimming shortened V by 3 bases and J by 5 bases, and 8 bases separated the two germline ends. Germline-derived CDR1 and CDR2 are LNHDA and SQIVND (reference sequence). The CDR3 coding sequence is TGTGCCAGTAGTATGGGGGGAGACAATGAGCAGTTCTTC. It encodes CASSMGGDNEQFF.

This clonotype was observed at least ten times. The V call is TRBV9, the J call TRBJ1-2; 8 bases fit TRBD1. Germline assignment: CDR1 SGDLS and CDR2 YYNGEE. Trimming at V came to 2 bases and at J to 2 bases, leaving 2 bases not matched to a gene. The CDR3 runs 14 residues. This CDR3 reads CASSVTGGNYGYTF. For the CDR3, the DNA is TGTGCCAGCAGCGTTACAGGGGGAAACTATGGCTACACCTTC. Drawing the rest from reference TRBV9 and TRBJ1-2, the complete variable domain is DSGVTQTPKHLITATGQRVTLRCSPRSGDLSVYWYQQSLDQGLQFLIQYYNGEERAKGNILERFSAQQFPDLHSELNLSSLELGDSALYFCASSVTGGNYGYTFGSGTRLTVV.

Many counts were recorded for this clonotype. The CDR3 DNA is TGTGCCAGCACTCCAGGGGGCTATTCCGACGCTGAAGCTTTCTTT. Residues: CASTPGGYSDAEAFF. This rearrangement joins TRBV27 to TRBJ1-1; TRBD1 aligns across 8 bases. CDR3 size: 15 residues. CDR1 MNHEY and CDR2 SMNVEV come from the germline V gene (reference sequence). J lost 6 bases, V lost 7 bases, and 13 bases had no gene match.

This clonotype was seen a few times. The J gene is TRBJ1-5, the V gene TRBV6-1; the D gene is possibly TRBD1 (5 bases). The germline V gene encodes CDR1 MNHNS and CDR2 SASEGT. CDR3 length equals 13 residues. The germline V and J ends were trimmed by 7 bases and 7 bases, with 14 bases remaining between them. CDR3 sequence (DNA): TGTGCCAGCACCGAACAGGTCAGGCAGCCCCAGCATTTT. Translation: CASTEQVRQPQHF.

This clonotype came up many times. This chain connects TRBV20-1 to TRBJ2-3; 8 nucleotides match TRBD1. With V trimmed by 5 bases and J by 0 bases, 10 bases remained unmatched. The CDR3 contains 16 residues. Germline-derived CDR1 and CDR2 are DFQATT and SNEGSKA (reference sequence). The CDR3 coding sequence is TGCAGTGCTGACCCTGTACAGGGGGATAGCACAGATACGCAGTATTTT. It is translated as CSADPVQGDSTDTQYF.

With respect to this clonotype: This likely stems from a read error, as it lies one base from a far larger clone. This rearrangement joins TRBV7-2 to TRBJ2-1, with D uncertain. Germline CDR1 and CDR2: SGHTA and FQGNSA. This CDR3 has 11 residues. This CDR3 is CASRQGNEQSF. The CDR3, as DNA: TGTGCCAGCAGGCAAGGAAATGAGCAGTCCTTC.

The rearrangement links TRBV6-4 to TRBJ2-3; 16 bases match TRBD2. The CDR3 runs to 18 residues. Germline V gives CDR1 MRHNA, CDR2 SNTAGT. Germline trimming cut 5 bases from V and 2 bases from J; bases unmatched to any gene: 7. CDR3 DNA sequence: TGTGCCAGCAGTCCCGGGACTAGCGGGGGGGCAATCACAGATACGCAGTATTTT. It is translated as CASSPGTSGGAITDTQYF.

This clonotype has ten or more counts. The rearrangement uses TRBV20-1 and TRBJ2-7, with D possibly TRBD2 on 6 matching bases. The V gene's germline CDR1 is DFQATT and CDR2 SNEGSKA (reference sequence). This CDR3 has 13 amino acids. Trimming left V 3 bases short and J 1 base short, with 10 bases between. The CDR3 sequence is CSASSGTSYEQYF. In DNA, the CDR3 is TGCAGTGCTAGTTCAGGGACTTCCTACGAGCAGTACTTC.

Ten or more counts support this clonotype. The chain uses TRBV7-8 and TRBJ2-7, with a possible D match to TRBD2 (6 bases). This CDR3 comprises 16 residues. The germline V gene has CDR1 SGHVS and CDR2 FQNEAQ. The V and J ends lost 5 bases and 6 bases respectively, with 23 bases between them. Here the CDR3 reads CASSPDYFITNSEQYF. The CDR3 DNA reads TGTGCCAGCAGCCCGGACTACTTTATTACGAACAGCGAGCAGTACTTC.

This clonotype was picked up many times. The V call is TRBV6-2 or TRBV6-3, the J call TRBJ2-1; D not certain. CDR1 is MNHEY and CDR2 is SVGEGT in the germline V gene. CDR3 length: 15 amino acids. Trimming cost V 5 bases and J 0 bases, with 11 bases left between them. The CDR3 sequence is CASSADSYSYNEQFF. DNA for the CDR3: TGTGCCAGCAGTGCGGATTCCTACTCCTACAATGAGCAGTTCTTC.

Many counts were recorded for this clonotype. V is TRBV7-8 and J is TRBJ1-1; D is possibly TRBD1 (6 bases). This CDR3 is built from 16 residues. The V gene lost 5 bases and the J gene lost 2 bases, with 18 bases spanning the gap. Germline assignment: CDR1 SGHVS and CDR2 FQNEAQ. The CDR3 protein is CASSPPRRTENTEAFF. The DNA for the CDR3 is TGTGCCAGCAGCCCTCCCCGGCGGACAGAAAACACTGAAGCTTTCTTT.

This clonotype came up many times. Its ends do not fully match the called genes, so a read error is possible. The chain employs TRBV5-1 and TRBJ1-1; D is undetermined. The CDR3 has 13 amino acids. Germline CDR1 is SGHRS and CDR2 is YFSETQ. The CDR3 DNA reads TGTGCCAGCAGCTTAGGGTCGGTAACTGAAGCTTTCTTT. Translated, it gives CASSLGSVTEAFF.

This clonotype was found many times. Its ends do not fully match the called genes, so a read error is possible. The genes are TRBV7-7 and TRBJ2-2; D possibly corresponds to TRBD1 (5 bases). Germline loops: CDR1 SSHAT, CDR2 FNYEAQ (reference sequence). The length of the CDR3 is 16 residues. CDR3 region: CASSLGPGSKTGELFF. The CDR3, as DNA: TGTGCTAGCAGCTTAGGCCCAGGGTCTAAGACCGGGGAGCTGTTTTTT. Drawing the rest from reference TRBV7-7 and TRBJ2-2, the complete variable domain is GAGVSQSPRYKVTKRGQDVTLRCDPISSHATLYWYQQALGQGPEFLTYFNYEAQPDKSGLPSDRFSAERPEGSISTLTIQRTEQRDSAMYRCASSLGPGSKTGELFFGEGSRLTVL.

Concerning this clonotype: A far larger clone is one nucleotide away, so this likely arose from a read error. This sequence joins TRBV2 and TRBJ2-7; no reliable D call. The germline gives CDR1 SNHLY, CDR2 FYNNEI. This CDR3 comprises 15 residues. V was shortened by 1 base and J by 7 bases, with 17 bases between the two germline ends. Here the CDR3 reads CASSEGPGFYNEQYF. The DNA for the CDR3 is TGTGCCAGCAGTGAAGGTCCGGGTTTCTACAATGAGCAGTACTTC.